Detailed here is one T cell receptor (beta chain). Its cognate antigen is unknown. The V gene's germline CDR1 is SGHTA and CDR2 FQGNSA. V was clipped by 4 bases and J by 0 bases, with 6 bases between them. The CDR3 loop spans 14 amino acids. Sequencing templates came from extracted RNA that was reverse transcribed into cDNA. TCRdb's copy holds only in-frame clones and misses some; the assay was immunoSEQ multiplex PCR. The sample lists 110,000 or so clones, 56% seen once, with about 3.2% in the top ten. The source of the sample is a study of CD8+ T cells in alopecia areata. About the research overall: In an open-label trial, patients got 5 to 10 mg tofacitinib twice daily.

Treatment reported: oral pan-JAK inhibitor, 5-10 mg twice daily. Sampling of alopecia areata patients yielded lesional scalp punch biopsies as well as peripheral blood. Study-level points and caveats: Since there was just one nonresponder, nobody can yet say how baseline CD8+ expansion ties to response.

The TCR sequence derives from a human donor with alopecia areata. The gene calls are TRBV7-2 and TRBJ2-2; D is unresolved. Specimen: CD4+ T cells sorted from blood, collected at week 24, from a patient treated with tofacitinib. CDR3 residues: CASSYHANTGELFF. As DNA, the CDR3 is TGTGCCAGCAGCTATCATGCGAACACCGGGGAGCTGTTTTTT.